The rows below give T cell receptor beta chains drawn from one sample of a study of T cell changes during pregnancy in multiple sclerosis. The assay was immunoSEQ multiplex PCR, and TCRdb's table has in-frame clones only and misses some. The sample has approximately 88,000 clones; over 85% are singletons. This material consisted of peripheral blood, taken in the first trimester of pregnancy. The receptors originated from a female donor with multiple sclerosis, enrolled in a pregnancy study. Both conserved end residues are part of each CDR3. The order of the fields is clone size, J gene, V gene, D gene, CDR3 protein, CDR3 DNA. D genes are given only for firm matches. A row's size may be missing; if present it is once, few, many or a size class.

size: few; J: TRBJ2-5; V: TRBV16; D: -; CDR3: CASSQIRTVLWETQYF; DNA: TGTGCCAGCAGCCAAATCAGGACAGTTCTGTGGGAGACCCAGTACTTC
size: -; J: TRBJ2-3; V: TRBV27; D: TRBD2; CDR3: CASSLGLATDTQYF; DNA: TGTGCCAGCAGTCTGGGACTAGCAACAGATACGCAGTATTTT
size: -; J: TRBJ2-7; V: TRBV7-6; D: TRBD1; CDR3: CASSPGTGMSYEQYF; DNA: TGTGCCAGCAGCCCCGGGACAGGGATGTCATACGAGCAGTACTTC
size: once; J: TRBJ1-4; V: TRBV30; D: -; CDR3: CAWSVRATNEKLFF; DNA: TGTGCCTGGAGTGTACGTGCGACTAATGAAAAACTGTTTTTT
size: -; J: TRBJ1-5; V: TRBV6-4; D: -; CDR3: CASSETGSNQPQHF; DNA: TGTGCCAGCAGTGAGACAGGTAGCAATCAGCCCCAGCATTTT
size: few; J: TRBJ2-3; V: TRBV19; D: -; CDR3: CASSPGTPTDTQYF; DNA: TGTGCCAGTAGTCCCGGGACACCCACAGATACGCAGTATTTT
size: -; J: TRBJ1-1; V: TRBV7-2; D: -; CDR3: CASSLLLVDTEAFF; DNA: TGTGCCAGCAGCTTACTATTGGTTGACACTGAAGCTTTCTTT
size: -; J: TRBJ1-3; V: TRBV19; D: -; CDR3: CASSLAAGNTIYF; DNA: TGTGCCAGTAGCCTCGCGGCGGGAAACACCATATATTTT
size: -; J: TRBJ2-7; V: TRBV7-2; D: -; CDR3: CASSLRRISYEQYF; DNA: TGTGCCAGCAGCTTAAGGCGGATCTCCTACGAGCAGTACTTC
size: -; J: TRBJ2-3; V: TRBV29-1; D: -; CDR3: CSVRQGTDTQYF; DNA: TGCAGCGTTAGACAGGGCACAGATACGCAGTATTTT
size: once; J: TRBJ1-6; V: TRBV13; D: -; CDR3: CASSFGRGLSPLHF; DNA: TGTGCCAGCAGCTTTGGGCGAGGGCTCTCACCCCTCCACTTT
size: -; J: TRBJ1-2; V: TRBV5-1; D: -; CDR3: CASSFGDNNYGYTF; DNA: TGCGCCAGCAGCTTCGGGGACAATAACTATGGCTACACCTTC
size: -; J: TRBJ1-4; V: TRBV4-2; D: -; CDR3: CASSQYPSGRYEATNEKLFF; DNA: TGTGCCAGCAGCCAATACCCATCCGGTAGATACGAAGCAACTAATGAAAAACTGTTTTTT
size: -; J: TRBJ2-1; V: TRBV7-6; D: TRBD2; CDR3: CASSLEPAGGSPIYNEQFF; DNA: TGTGCCAGCAGCTTAGAACCAGCGGGGGGCAGCCCGATCTACAATGAGCAGTTCTTC
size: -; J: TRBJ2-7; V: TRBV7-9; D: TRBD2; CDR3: CASSPGGSEQYF; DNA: TGTGCCAGCAGCCCAGGCGGGAGCGAGCAGTACTTC
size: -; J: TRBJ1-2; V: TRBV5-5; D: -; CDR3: CASSFLGGAPGYDGYTF; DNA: TGTGCCAGCAGTTTCCTCGGAGGGGCCCCCGGATATGATGGCTACACCTTC
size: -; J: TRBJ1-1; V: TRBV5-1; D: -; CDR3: CASSFDSSTEAFF; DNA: TGCGCCAGCAGCTTCGACAGTTCCACTGAAGCTTTCTTT
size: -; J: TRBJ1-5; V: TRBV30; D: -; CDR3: CAWSAGSNQPQHF; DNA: TGTGCCTGGAGTGCAGGTAGCAATCAGCCCCAGCATTTT
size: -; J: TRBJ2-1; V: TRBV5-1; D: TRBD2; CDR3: CASSRGGAGGSYNEQFF; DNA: TGCGCCAGCAGCCGGGGCGGCGCGGGGGGCTCCTACAATGAGCAGTTCTTC
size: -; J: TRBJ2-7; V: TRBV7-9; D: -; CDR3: CASSPQGPEQYF; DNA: TGTGCCAGCAGCCCACAGGGCCCCGAGCAGTACTTC
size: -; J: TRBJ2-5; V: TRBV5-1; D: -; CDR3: CASSSPPTGHPQETQYF; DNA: TGCGCCAGCAGTTCTCCGCCGACCGGACACCCACAAGAGACCCAGTACTTC
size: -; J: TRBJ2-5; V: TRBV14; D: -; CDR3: CASSQDSTGAWETQYF; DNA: TGTGCCAGCAGCCAAGACTCAACTGGGGCCTGGGAGACCCAGTACTTC
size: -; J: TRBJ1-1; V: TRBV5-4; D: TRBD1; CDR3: CASSLGGRGDTEAFF; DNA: TGTGCCAGCAGCTTGGGAGGCAGGGGGGACACTGAAGCTTTCTTT
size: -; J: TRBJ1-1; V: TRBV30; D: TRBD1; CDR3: CAGAGGLMNTEAFF; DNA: TGTGCCGGGGCAGGGGGTCTGATGAACACTGAAGCTTTCTTT
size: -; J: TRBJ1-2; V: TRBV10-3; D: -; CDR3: CAISVTSGYTF; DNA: TGTGCCATCAGCGTAACTAGTGGCTACACCTTC
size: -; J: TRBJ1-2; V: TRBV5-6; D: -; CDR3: CASSLQNNYGYTF; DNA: TGTGCCAGCAGCTTACAGAATAACTATGGCTACACCTTC
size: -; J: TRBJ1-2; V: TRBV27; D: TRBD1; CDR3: CASSRTGVQDYGYTF; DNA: TGTGCCAGCAGCCGTACAGGGGTTCAAGACTATGGCTACACCTTC
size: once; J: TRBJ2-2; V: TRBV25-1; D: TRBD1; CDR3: CASSANRGILAGELFF; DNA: TGTGCCAGCAGTGCAAACAGGGGGATCTTGGCCGGGGAGCTGTTTTTT
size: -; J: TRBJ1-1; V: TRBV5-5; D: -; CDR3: CASRLGLGAGTEAFF; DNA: TGTGCCAGCAGGTTAGGCCTTGGGGCTGGGACTGAAGCTTTCTTT
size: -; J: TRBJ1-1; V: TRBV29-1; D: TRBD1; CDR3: CSAGQATNTEAFF; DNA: TGCAGCGCTGGACAGGCTACCAACACTGAAGCTTTCTTT
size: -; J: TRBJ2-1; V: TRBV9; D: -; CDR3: CASSVPQAGGGEQFF; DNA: TGTGCCAGCAGCGTACCCCAAGCCGGCGGAGGAGAGCAGTTCTTC
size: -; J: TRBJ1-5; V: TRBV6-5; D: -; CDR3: CASSSPQGPQHF; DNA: TGTGCCAGCAGTTCCCCCCAGGGGCCCCAGCATTTT
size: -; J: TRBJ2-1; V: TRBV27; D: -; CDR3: CASSFGSASSYNEQFF; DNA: TGTGCCAGCAGTTTTGGTAGCGCTAGCTCCTACAATGAGCAGTTCTTC
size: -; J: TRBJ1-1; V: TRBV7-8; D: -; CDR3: CASSPGGGGMNTEAFF; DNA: TGTGCCAGCAGCCCCGGCGGGGGCGGGATGAACACTGAAGCTTTCTTT
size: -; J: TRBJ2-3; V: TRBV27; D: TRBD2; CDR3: CASSLRTGGAGVDTQYF; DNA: TGTGCCAGCAGTTTAAGAACGGGGGGGGCCGGCGTAGATACGCAGTATTTT
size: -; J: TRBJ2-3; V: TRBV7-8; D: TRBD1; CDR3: CASSLWTGETDTQYF; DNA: TGTGCCAGCAGCTTATGGACAGGGGAAACAGATACGCAGTATTTT
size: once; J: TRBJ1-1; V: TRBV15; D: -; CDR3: CATSRDFEGDEAFF; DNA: TGTGCCACCAGCAGAGATTTTGAGGGAGATGAAGCTTTCTTT
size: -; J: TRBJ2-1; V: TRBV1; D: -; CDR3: CTSSLRPRRTSVYNEQFF; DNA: TGCACCAGCAGCCTGAGGCCCAGGAGGACTAGCGTTTACAATGAGCAGTTCTTC
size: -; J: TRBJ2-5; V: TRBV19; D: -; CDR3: CASGNGWEETQYF; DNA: TGTGCCAGTGGTAATGGATGGGAGGAGACCCAGTACTTC
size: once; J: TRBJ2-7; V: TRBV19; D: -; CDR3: CASSLGQNYEQYF; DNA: TGTGCCAGTAGTTTAGGACAGAATTACGAGCAGTACTTC
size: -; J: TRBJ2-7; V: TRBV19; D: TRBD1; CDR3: CASSLGTASYEQYF; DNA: TGTGCCAGTAGTTTGGGGACAGCTTCCTACGAGCAGTACTTC